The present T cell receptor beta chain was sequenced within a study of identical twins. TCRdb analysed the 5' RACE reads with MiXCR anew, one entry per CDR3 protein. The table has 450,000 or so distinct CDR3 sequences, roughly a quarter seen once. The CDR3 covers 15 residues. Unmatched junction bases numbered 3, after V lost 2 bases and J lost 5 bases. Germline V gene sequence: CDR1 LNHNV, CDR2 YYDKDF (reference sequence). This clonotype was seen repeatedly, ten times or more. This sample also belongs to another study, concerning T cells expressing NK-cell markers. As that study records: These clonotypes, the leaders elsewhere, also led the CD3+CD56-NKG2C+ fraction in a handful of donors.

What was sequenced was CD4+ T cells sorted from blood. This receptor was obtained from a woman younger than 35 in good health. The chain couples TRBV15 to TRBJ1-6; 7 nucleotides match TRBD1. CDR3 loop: CATSRQRGHNSPLHF. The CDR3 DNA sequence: TGTGCCACCAGCAGACAAAGGGGGCATAATTCACCCCTCCACTTT.